A single T cell receptor (beta chain) is shown here with its context. This entry belongs to a study of shared clonotypes between healthy human individuals. The data were produced by immunoSEQ multiplex PCR, yet TCRdb's version contains in-frame clones alone and is incomplete. The table shows about 1.5 million clones, with approximately 98% occurring only once. This TCR was recovered from a man between 25 and 39 years old in good health. Sequencing was performed on naive CD4+ T cells sorted from blood. Specified subset: CD45RA+ positively selected.

The CDR3 sequence is CASSLGPGTGSYEQYF. CDR3 bases: TGCGCCAGCAGCTTGGGGCCCGGGACAGGATCCTACGAGCAGTACTTC. The chain recombines TRBV5-1 with TRBJ2-7; TRBD1 matches at 8 bases. V lost 0 bases and J lost 1; bases outside the gene matches: 6. The CDR3 sequence is 16 residues long. The germline V gene encodes CDR1 SGHRS and CDR2 YFSETQ.